The present T cell receptor (beta chain) was sequenced within a study of T cells after yellow fever vaccination. Synthesis of TCR cDNA relied on 5'RACE template switching, which attached a universal primer site and UMIs. TCRdb recomputed calls from the 5' RACE reads with MiXCR, one row per CDR3 protein. In the table there are approximately 340,000 distinct CDR3 sequences, 7.5% to 9% of which are singletons. Findings of the study overall: The presence of abundant clonotypes contaminating from the bulk population was possible in FACS-sorted repertoires. The study found a weaker secondary response that peaked faster, day 5 versus 15.

On this clonotype: Its cognate antigen is unknown.

The germline V gene has CDR1 SGHTA and CDR2 FQGNSA. The J segment lost 7 bases and the V segment lost 4 bases, leaving 10 bases of the junction unmatched. This CDR3 contains 15 residues. The chain employs TRBV7-2 and TRBJ1-2, with 9 bases that match TRBD1. The receptor was derived from a young man who received the YFV17D yellow fever vaccine. This sample comprised PBMCs, obtained on the day of the first yellow fever vaccination. The DNA of the CDR3 is TGTGCCAGCAGCTATTTACCGGGACAGGGAGCTGGCTACACCTTC. Translating gives CASSYLPGQGAGYTF.